The 8 T cell receptor beta chains below all came from one sample that was sequenced in a study of chemoradiotherapy in HPV16-positive cancers. Sequencing used immunoSEQ multiplex PCR; TCRdb keeps in-frame clones, though not all of them. The table lists 25,000 to 35,000 clones, 70% to 90% of them singletons. The specimen comprised blood, sampled from a patient who underwent chemoradiotherapy. All receptors come from a human donor with HPV-associated anogenital cancer.

The chain recombines TRBV28 with TRBJ1-2; 7 nucleotides line up with TRBD1. J gave up 8 bases and V 5 bases, and 8 bases lay outside the gene matches. Germline V gene data show CDR1 as MDHEN and CDR2 as SYDVKM. The CDR3 is 13 amino acids. The CDR3 DNA follows: TGTGCCAGCAGTGACCTAGGGGGCCGGGGCTACACCTTC. It codes for CASSDLGGRGYTF.

The chain employs TRBV6-1 and TRBJ1-2; 8 nucleotides agree with TRBD1. The V gene end was trimmed by 4 bases and the J gene end by 4 bases; junction bases not matched to a gene: 5. Germline V gene data show CDR1 as MNHNS and CDR2 as SASEGT. The CDR3 consists of 14 residues. For the CDR3, the DNA is TGTGCCAGCAGTGCACAGGGGGAAAGCTATGGCTACACCTTC. The encoded protein is CASSAQGESYGYTF.

The gene calls are TRBV7-2 and TRBJ2-7; TRBD1 or TRBD2 may be the D gene (6 bases each). Germline V gene data show CDR1 as SGHTA and CDR2 as FQGNSA. This CDR3 has 15 amino acids. V lost 5 bases, J lost 0 bases, and 14 bases lay in between. CDR3 in DNA: TGTGCCAGCAGCGCTGGAGGGGGTGTCTCCTACGAGCAGTACTTC. Translation gives CASSAGGGVSYEQYF.

The genes are TRBV4-1 and TRBJ1-1, with D possibly matching TRBD1 (6 bases). V lost 3 bases and J 5 bases, leaving 22 bases between the germline ends. From germline, CDR1 is MGHRA and CDR2 YSYEKL. The CDR3 has 17 residues. The DNA of the CDR3 is TGCGCCAGCAGCCATCCAGGGGCCTTTTTATCTACGACTGAAGCTTTCTTT. It is translated as CASSHPGAFLSTTEAFF.

The chain combines TRBV7-2 with TRBJ2-1, with D perhaps TRBD1 or TRBD2 (6 bases each). V lost 4 bases to trimming and J lost 4 bases, with 14 bases between them. CDR3 size: 15 residues. Germline values: CDR1 SGHTA, CDR2 FQGNSA. DNA of the CDR3: TGTGCCAGCAGCTCCCAAGGGGGGTCGTACAATGAGCAGTTCTTC. Translated, it gives CASSSQGGSYNEQFF.

V gene TRBV2 combines with J gene TRBJ1-1, with D tentatively TRBD1 (6 bases). Germline V gene lookup returns CDR1 SNHLY and CDR2 FYNNEI. The CDR3 extends over 16 amino acids. Deletions cut 5 bases from V and 0 bases from J, with 16 bases between. CDR3 residues: CASSQEGGRMNTEAFF. The CDR3 bases are TGTGCCAGCAGTCAAGAGGGGGGAAGGATGAACACTGAAGCTTTCTTT.

The rearrangement joins TRBV6-5 to TRBJ1-2; D is perhaps TRBD1 (5 bases). The V gene lost 6 bases and the J gene lost 4 bases, with 18 bases spanning the gap. This CDR3 is 15 amino acids long. Germline loops: CDR1 MNHEY, CDR2 SVGAGI. This CDR3 reads CASSPSGTLGYGYTF. CDR3 in DNA: TGTGCCAGCAGCCCTTCAGGGACCCTTGGCTATGGCTACACCTTC.

The chain is built from TRBV7-2 and TRBJ2-1; D is perhaps TRBD2 (6 bases). CDR1 and CDR2 from the germline V gene are SGHTA and FQGNSA. CDR3 length: 17 amino acids. V dropped 3 bases and J dropped 0 bases, with 15 bases sitting between them. CDR3 in amino acids: CASSLRGGYSSYNEQFF. The DNA for the CDR3 is TGTGCCAGCAGCTTGAGGGGAGGCTATAGCTCCTACAATGAGCAGTTCTTC.